A single sample is the source of the 24 T cell receptor beta chains below, sequenced in a study of blood T cell repertoires in COVID-19 (dated by TCRdb to the early 2020s). Receptor libraries were prepared by the immunoSEQ multiplex PCR assay. Here the immuneACCESS table is served through TCRdb, limited to in-frame sequences with V and J called. Missing clones are a known gap in these copies; in checked studies unresolved V genes cover under half, and the rest lacks a known reason. This sample is represented by roughly 150,000 clones; approximately 80% of them were singletons. The top ten hold around 5.1% of the sample. Material for sequencing was PBMCs or T cells enriched from blood (not recorded which). The receptors come from a man between 65 and 85 years old who had been exposed to COVID-19.

The chain recombines TRBV7-2 with TRBJ2-1, with TRBD2 matching 10 bases. The CDR3 is 15 amino acids. Germline CDR1 is SGHTA and CDR2 is FQGNSA. After removal of 4 bases from V and 8 bases from J, the junction contained 8 bases not matched to a gene. This CDR3 is CASSSASGGLYEQFF. The CDR3 bases are TGTGCCAGCAGCTCAGCTAGCGGGGGACTTTATGAGCAGTTCTTC.

V is TRBV7-9 and J is TRBJ2-2; TRBD2 is a possible D gene (6 bases). Germline V gene lookup returns CDR1 SEHNR and CDR2 FQNEAQ (reference sequence). Between the trimmed V and J ends, which lost 5 bases and 5 bases, there was a span of 15 bases. The CDR3 is 15 residues long. CDR3 sequence (DNA): TGTGCCAGCAGCCCCTGGCGGGCGGGGACCGGGGAGCTGTTTTTT. It yields the protein CASSPWRAGTGELFF.

The rearrangement uses TRBV18 and TRBJ2-2, with 7 nucleotides matching TRBD2. There are 16 residues in the CDR3. V shed 6 bases, J shed 1 base, and the junction held 8 bases outside the gene matches. CDR1 and CDR2 from the germline V gene are KGHSH and LQKENI. CDR3 nucleotides: TGTGCCAGCTCCCCCGTGGCGGGGGTGAACACCGGGGAGCTGTTTTTT. Residues: CASSPVAGVNTGELFF.

This clone was seen just once. This chain uses TRBV7-2 with TRBJ1-3; D may be TRBD1 (5 bases). This CDR3 comprises 16 residues. Germline lookup yields CDR1 SGHTA and CDR2 FQGNSA. Trimming stripped 3 bases from V and 0 bases from J, with 12 bases between. CDR3 sequence (DNA): TGTGCCAGCAGCTTTCCAACAGGTCACTCTGGAAACACCATATATTTT. It encodes CASSFPTGHSGNTIYF.

There are a few counts of this clone. The chain has TRBV7-8 and TRBJ2-2, with a weak D call TRBD1 (8 bases). V shed 1 base and J shed 7 bases, with 13 bases lying between them. The CDR3 loop spans 15 amino acids. Germline V CDR1 and CDR2: SGHVS, FQNEAQ. The CDR3 DNA is TGTGCCAGCAGCTTAGGACAGGGGAGGGGCGGGGAGCTGTTTTTT. As protein: CASSLGQGRGGELFF.

The sample holds one count of this clone. This chain links TRBV28 with TRBJ2-7; D uncertain. V was cut by 5 bases and J by 0 bases, with 11 bases left in between. The germline CDR1 and CDR2 sequences are MDHEN and SYDVKM. This CDR3 is built from 14 residues. In DNA, the CDR3 is TGTGCCAGCAGTGTTACGTGGAGCTCCTACGAGCAGTACTTC. Protein: CASSVTWSSYEQYF.

This clone occurred once. The chain employs TRBV5-6 and TRBJ1-1, with 9 bases that match TRBD1. This CDR3 region has 13 residues. J gave up 5 bases and V 6 bases, and 5 bases lay outside the gene matches. Germline CDR1 reads SGHDT; CDR2 reads YYEEEE. CDR3 sequence reads: CASIRDRGTEAFF. DNA of the CDR3: TGTGCCAGCATCCGAGACAGGGGGACTGAAGCTTTCTTT.

The chain is built from TRBV27 and TRBJ2-3; D gene ambiguous. Germline CDR1 is MNHEY and CDR2 is SMNVEV (reference sequence). This CDR3 comprises 12 residues. Trimming pared 6 bases from V and 0 bases from J, leaving 4 bases between. CDR3: CASRTSTDTQYF. CDR3 nucleotide sequence: TGTGCCAGCAGAACTAGCACAGATACGCAGTATTTT.

J is TRBJ1-6 and V is TRBV6-5; D remains ambiguous. Per germline, CDR1 MNHEY and CDR2 SVGAGI. The length of the CDR3 is 13 residues. V lost 8 bases and J lost 2, with 7 bases in between. The CDR3 DNA reads TGTGCCAGCGGCAGGACCTATAATTCACCCCTCCACTTT. It is translated as CASGRTYNSPLHF.

This chain joins TRBV7-2 and TRBJ2-7, with D possibly TRBD2 on 6 matching bases. Trimming shortened V by 4 bases and J by 3 bases, and 13 bases separated the two germline ends. CDR3 length equals 14 residues. Per germline, CDR1 SGHTA and CDR2 FQGNSA. Here the CDR3 reads CASSSGTGVYEQYF. The CDR3 DNA follows: TGTGCCAGCAGCTCCGGGACTGGGGTCTACGAGCAGTACTTC.

The rearrangement uses TRBV12-3 or TRBV12-4 and TRBJ2-1; possible D gene TRBD1, 5 bases. The CDR3 consists of 13 residues. Trimming shortened V by 3 bases and J by 5 bases, and 8 bases separated the two germline ends. The CDR3 DNA sequence: TGTGCCAGCAGTTTCGCAGGGAACAATGAGCAGTTCTTC. Protein: CASSFAGNNEQFF.

The V gene is TRBV2, the J gene TRBJ1-5, with 11 bases matching TRBD1. There are 14 residues in the CDR3. The germline V gene has CDR1 SNHLY and CDR2 FYNNEI. The V segment lost 3 bases and the J segment 7 bases; nucleotides outside the gene matches: 2. This CDR3 reads CASSEGTGGQPQHF. The CDR3 nucleotides are TGTGCCAGCAGTGAGGGGACAGGGGGGCAGCCCCAGCATTTT.

This rearrangement joins TRBV5-1 to TRBJ2-7, with D tentatively TRBD2 (5 bases). This CDR3 comprises 16 residues. The germline V gene encodes CDR1 SGHRS and CDR2 YFSETQ. V was cut by 0 bases and J by 2 bases, with 15 bases left in between. The CDR3 region is CASSLARAAGTYEQYF. The CDR3 DNA is TGCGCCAGCAGCTTGGCCCGGGCGGCGGGCACCTACGAGCAGTACTTC.

The V call is TRBV28, the J call TRBJ2-1, with D uncertain. V was shortened by 6 bases and J by 10 bases, with 10 bases between the two germline ends. The V gene's germline CDR1 is MDHEN and CDR2 SYDVKM. This CDR3 region has 11 residues. The CDR3 sequence is CASRSFREQFF. Here the CDR3 DNA reads TGTGCCAGCAGGAGCTTTCGGGAGCAGTTCTTC.

The V and J genes are TRBV3-1 (or the pseudogene TRBV3-2) and TRBJ2-3; no clear D gene. Germline CDR1 and CDR2: LGHDT and YNNKEL (reference sequence). The V gene lost 1 base and the J gene lost 2 bases, with 10 bases spanning the gap. The CDR3 is 15 amino acids. The CDR3 region has the DNA TGTGCCAGCAGCCAAGTAACTCGTTCCACAGATACGCAGTATTTT. Translation gives CASSQVTRSTDTQYF.

The chain recombines TRBV28 with TRBJ1-2; 7 nucleotides align to TRBD1. This CDR3 has 12 amino acids. Germline-derived CDR1 and CDR2 are MDHEN and SYDVKM. V trimming: 6 bases; J trimming: 9 bases; junction bases outside the gene matches: 7. The CDR3 coding sequence is TGTGCCAGCAGCCCCAACAGGGGCCGCTACACCTTC. This codes for CASSPNRGRYTF.

This clone was seen only a few times. The V call is TRBV11-2, the J call TRBJ2-7; D perhaps matches TRBD2 (5 bases). Trimming removed 0 bases at V and 9 bases at J, with 12 bases between. Germline V gives CDR1 SGHAT, CDR2 FQNNGV. There are 13 residues in the CDR3. CDR3 nucleotides: TGTGCCAGCAGCTTAGAGCCACCCGGAGGGCAGTACTTC. This encodes CASSLEPPGGQYF.

The chain is built from TRBV5-1 and TRBJ2-1, with 8 positions matching TRBD2. Germline assignment: CDR1 SGHRS and CDR2 YFSETQ. Trimming cost V 4 bases and J 5 bases; bases outside gene matches: 8. This CDR3 spans 15 amino acids. The CDR3 is CASSPRDSGDNEQFF. The CDR3 DNA reads TGCGCCAGCAGCCCCCGGGATAGCGGGGACAATGAGCAGTTCTTC.

This rearrangement joins TRBV9 to TRBJ1-1; D gene uncertain. This CDR3 is 11 amino acids long. Between the trimmed V and J ends, which lost 2 bases and 5 bases, there was a span of 4 bases. CDR1 is SGDLS and CDR2 is YYNGEE in the germline V gene. CDR3 nucleotides: TGTGCCAGCAGCGTCTTGACTGAAGCTTTCTTT. Its protein product is CASSVLTEAFF.

This chain joins TRBV2 and TRBJ2-3, with 8 bases identical to TRBD1. CDR3 length: 12 residues. The ends lost 9 bases at V and 6 bases at J; junction bases unmatched: 5. The V gene's germline CDR1 is SNHLY and CDR2 FYNNEI. The CDR3 loop is CARSQGADTQYF. The CDR3 coding sequence is TGTGCCAGGAGTCAGGGGGCGGATACGCAGTATTTT.

This chain uses TRBV25-1 with TRBJ2-7; 8 nucleotides line up with TRBD1. Germline V lookup: CDR1 MGHDK, CDR2 SYGVNS. Germline trimming cut 8 bases from V and 2 bases from J; bases unmatched to any gene: 5. This CDR3 spans 13 amino acids. In DNA form, the CDR3 reads TGTGCCAGCCTAGGACAGGGAGCCTACGAGCAGTACTTC. Its translation: CASLGQGAYEQYF.

The chain recombines TRBV5-5 with TRBJ1-5; TRBD1 aligns across 7 bases. The germline CDR1 and CDR2 sequences are SGHKS and YYEKEE (reference sequence). V shed 5 bases and J 8 bases; nucleotides not matched to a gene: 13. The CDR3 is 15 amino acids. CDR3 in DNA: TGTGCCAGCAGATACGGACAGGACTTAGGTGAGCCCCAGCATTTT. Its protein is CASRYGQDLGEPQHF.

This clone has a handful of counts. The chain couples TRBV6-5 to TRBJ2-7; D uncertain. This CDR3 is 15 amino acids long. V dropped 0 bases and J dropped 3 bases, with 12 bases sitting between them. Germline assignment: CDR1 MNHEY and CDR2 SVGAGI. The CDR3 DNA reads as TGTGCCAGCAGTTACTCGAGCGAGAGGCTCTACGAGCAGTACTTC. It codes for CASSYSSERLYEQYF.

The rearrangement links TRBV19 to TRBJ1-5; D gene uncertain. The V gene lost 5 bases and the J gene lost 12 bases, with 17 bases spanning the gap. Germline V gene data show CDR1 as LNHDA and CDR2 as SQIVND (reference sequence). The CDR3 covers 13 residues. The DNA of the CDR3 is TGTGCCAGTAGTGCTACACCGGGAGGTCTCCAGCATTTT. This translates into CASSATPGGLQHF.